This entry is about one TCR beta chain. Its cognate antigen has yet to be identified. Library preparation used the immunoSEQ multiplex PCR assay. A mixture of 60 forward primers for TCR Vbeta segments and 13 reverse primers for TCR Jbeta segments was used in the multiplex PCR. The CDR3 region of rearranged TCR beta genes was amplified from genomic DNA with a multiplex PCR assay. The amplified TCR beta libraries were sequenced on the Illumina HiSeq System as 87-base-pair reads. The authors' analysis ran thus. In a later analysis, tens of millions of unique TCR beta chains were counted across the 500 to 850 repertoires, and roughly 11 million of these chains were shared by at least two donors. Raw reads were error-corrected and collapsed into unique sequences by a nearest-neighbor algorithm in which closely related sequences were merged to remove PCR and sequencing errors. Alignment of CDR3 sequences to IMGT reference sequences was used to assign V, D and J gene segments. Each retained sequence needed at least a six-nucleotide match to both a V gene segment and a J gene segment. A rearrangement was called productive if the CDR3 had no stop codons and remained in frame with V and J, and every other rearrangement was called non-productive. CDR3 was defined according to IMGT convention as the region running from the second conserved V-encoded cysteine to the conserved J-encoded phenylalanine. In an earlier analysis of just under 600 of the donors, sequences lacking an unambiguous match to a single V gene segment were excluded. An earlier analysis of some 500 of the donors classified V segments as functional when productive rearrangements were above 56.7% and as segregating when the standard deviation between donors was above 5%. A statistical classification framework was built for diagnosing cytomegalovirus status from the catalog of TCR beta chain sequences. A later analysis assigned V and J genes by comparing TCR nucleotide sequences with IMGT/GENE-DB human TR gene sequences. In a later analysis, CDR3 sequences and most-parsimonious VDJ recombination scenarios were assigned using the TCRdist pipeline. In a later analysis, every TCR beta chain was defined by the combination of its CDR3 amino acid sequence and its V-gene family, and reads without a unique V-gene family were dropped. In a later analysis, approximately 590 highly shared, low-generation-probability nucleotide sequences were removed to address suspected cross-contamination and a sequencing artifact. For each public chain, a later analysis derived a clonal expansion index from normalized ranks of inferred template counts within each repertoire. In a later analysis, generation probabilities were computed using a VDJ recombination model fitted to out-of-frame rearrangements, and the results were checked against IGoR. In a later analysis, TCR-TCR, TCR-HLA and TCR-CMV co-occurrence was scored with hypergeometric tests, and a repertoire-size bias correction was applied to TCR pairs. A later analysis estimated false discovery rates by permuting HLA or CMV assignments 20 times. In a later analysis, co-occurring TCRs were grouped with DBSCAN, and TCRdist sequence similarity was added when clustering was performed within HLA-allele-positive subsets. Repertoires with fewer than 30,000 or more than 120,000 public chains, plus five repertoires with anomalous nucleotide sharing, were excluded from co-occurrence clustering. This immuneACCESS table, as held by TCRdb, lists in-frame sequences with V and J called but not all clones. Of the missing ones, under half trace to an unresolved V gene in checked studies; the others have no known cause. V, J and clone size are taken as reported in that table, and D and trimming were inferred from the DNA itself. The table of this sample itemizes 100,000 to 150,000 clones. The top ten clones comprise under 2% of the sample.

This specimen belongs to a study of cytomegalovirus exposure and HLA in healthy donors (dated by TCRdb to the late 2010s). Notes on the research overall: An earlier analysis of several hundred of the donors reported roughly 300 Gb of sequence data and about 120 million unique TCR beta sequences obtained from around 170 million T cells. On average, about 240,000 unique TCR beta nucleotide sequences were sequenced per donor among a few hundred genotyped donors of the cohort, with roughly 19% of those sequences being non-productive. HLA typing included class I and class II loci at four-digit resolution. All discovery cohort repertoires had been generated on a single sequencing platform. An earlier analysis of around 580 of the donors used high-throughput TCR beta sequencing to judge whether each TCR beta V gene segment behaved as functional or pseudogenic. Because of strong linkage in the cohort, five DR-DQ haplotypes were treated as single units for association and clustering. Besides the first cohort of roughly 700 subjects, a separate validation cohort made up of roughly 120 different subjects was used. The study was designed to test whether signatures of past pathogen exposure could be identified by cataloging public T cell receptors. The study combined high-throughput TCR immunosequencing, statistical association of individual TCRs with disease status, and machine learning to predict cytomegalovirus infection status. The study used immunosequencing to profile the T cell repertoires of approximately 650 subjects and linked those repertoires to cytomegalovirus serostatus. Of the approximately 400 genotyped donors, 70% to 90% were placed in the genetic ancestry cluster associated with self-reported Caucasian donors. In the later analysis, no new phenotypic data were used to find candidate immune exposures; instead, reliance was placed on TCR beta sequences and their occurrence across donors. An early release covering some 640 HLA-typed donors comprised 250 to 350 gigabases of sequencing data and roughly 85 million unique TCR sequences. Typing coverage varied by locus: roughly 629-630 donors for A, B, C, DRB1 and DQB1; under 550 for DQA1; approximately 570 for DPA1; 450 to 480 for DPB1. To study patterns of TCR occurrence, a later analysis re-analyzed previously published TCR beta repertoires from around 670 donors and added high-resolution HLA genotyping. A later genetic analysis used genome-wide SNP genotypes for about three fifths of the 666 donors, treating that subset as a discovery cohort. Donor age, sex, ethnicity and CMV serostatus were compiled alongside the repertoire data.

V sheds 0 bases and J sheds 0 bases, leaving 13 bases between their ends. There are 16 amino acids in the CDR3, from cysteine to phenylalanine inclusive. The retained sequence is limited to the CDR3, 48 bases, with the frame set at the first base. In the germline V gene, CDR1 corresponds to SGHDT and CDR2 to YYEEEE. The cohort consisted of approximately 670 healthy bone marrow donors. At the time of sampling, every cohort member was nominally healthy, though immune exposures that went unrecorded were likely present. The donor tested CMV seronegative, placing the donor among the roughly 340 seronegative members of the cohort. Each donor provided a peripheral blood sample, and peripheral blood mononuclear cells were used for TCR beta sequencing. The Qiagen DNeasy Blood Extraction Kit was used to extract genomic DNA from the blood cell samples. Overall results and qualifications from the work: A later analysis reported that several top co-occurrence clusters appeared linked to parvovirus B19, influenza, CMV and Epstein-Barr virus. Because some donors lacked HLA typing at each locus, the association tests relied only on the typed subset. The 87-base-pair reads could not distinguish some IMGT-functional V segments, including TRBV6-2 and TRBV6-3, so those segments were excluded. Assigning TCR associations to individual alleles was difficult when HLA alleles, especially DR and DQ, strongly co-occurred. A total of about 150 TCR beta chains were listed by the study as associated with cytomegalovirus. According to a later analysis, most CMV-associated TCR beta chains appeared to be HLA-restricted, and the HLA associations seemed to be driven largely by CMV exposure. Presence/absence analyses assumed roughly uniform sequencing depth across donors, an assumption that may not hold. Correlated functional status among segregating V segments might reflect linkage disequilibrium, but an unknown experimental factor could not be ruled out. This cohort had only TCR beta chains sequenced, and the lack of alpha or paired-chain data limited which features could be detected. CMV serostatus was the only immune exposure information available for the cohort. In a later analysis, the rate of TCR association differed among HLA loci, with DRB1 alleles having the most associated TCRs and HLA-C alleles having the fewest. In vitro tests confirmed that a few of the cytomegalovirus-associated TCR beta chains recognize cytomegalovirus antigens. A later analysis associated 15,000 to 20,000 TCR beta sequences with specific HLA alleles at a false discovery rate of 0.05. In an earlier analysis of approximately 590 of the donors, most TCR beta V segments were observed in productive rearrangements about 87% or about 30% of the time, broadly matching IMGT annotations. According to the authors, the approach could potentially be generalized to other disease states and immunological phenotypes. A further reported finding was that TCR beta sequences accurately predicted the HLA-A and HLA-B alleles for most subjects in the first cohort. An association between a missense DCLRE1C variant and V-gene and J-gene trimming of TCR beta chains was found in a later genetic analysis and replicated in an independent cohort. The classifier was reported to diagnose cytomegalovirus status with high specificity and sensitivity in both the original and validation cohorts. The sequencing pipeline was judged likely to have produced a cluster of highly shared sequence variants as a technical artifact. A later genetic analysis reported fewer N-insertions in productive TCRs among donors in an Asian-associated ancestry cluster than the roughly 620-donor mean. Because counts were too low, more than 15 rarely observed V segments, including chromosome 9 orphons, were excluded from the earlier analysis of about 500 of the donors. Most TCR sequences were observed very rarely across donors, whereas some public TCRs were present in many individuals. A later analysis found that HLA-associated TCR beta chains were more clonally expanded and had lower generation probabilities than equally common non-associated chains.

The sequence came from a young man in good health and CMV-seronegative. The sequenced sample consisted of PBMCs. This sequence uses TRBV5-6 and TRBJ2-7; the D gene is perhaps TRBD2, on 5 matching bases. The CDR3 has the sequence CASSLAGRASSYEQYF. The DNA is TGTGCCAGCAGCTTGGCCGGGCGGGCGAGCTCCTACGAGCAGTACTTC.